Below, 29 T cell receptor beta chains from the same sample are listed, as sequenced in a study of blood T cell repertoires in COVID-19. TCRdb's table, derived via immunoSEQ multiplex PCR, lists solely in-frame clones and lacks some. The sample includes 250,000 to 350,000 clones, about 92% of them seen just once. Sequencing was carried out using PBMCs or T cells enriched from blood (not recorded which). The origin of the receptors is a woman aged 30 to 39 who had recovered from COVID-19.

The chain carries TRBV2 and TRBJ1-6; 8 bases fit TRBD1. The CDR3 covers 17 residues. The V gene's germline CDR1 is SNHLY and CDR2 FYNNEI. V dropped 6 bases and J dropped 0; count of bases not matched to a gene: 7. The CDR3 coding sequence is TGTGCCAGCAGACTGGACAGGGCGAGCTCCTATAATTCACCCCTCCACTTT. Residues: CASRLDRASSYNSPLHF.

This chain uses TRBV7-8 with TRBJ2-5, with a possible D match to TRBD2 (6 bases). The V gene lost 4 bases and the J gene lost 3 bases, with 12 bases spanning the gap. From germline, CDR1 is SGHVS and CDR2 FQNEAQ. This CDR3 is built from 14 residues. The CDR3 spells CASSSGRGKETQYF. The DNA for the CDR3 is TGTGCCAGCAGCTCCGGGCGCGGGAAAGAGACCCAGTACTTC.

The chain is built from TRBV28 and TRBJ1-4; D remains unclear. The CDR3 length is 13 residues. Germline V CDR1 and CDR2: MDHEN, SYDVKM. The V gene lost 6 bases and the J gene lost 2 bases, with 7 bases spanning the gap. The CDR3 here is CASRRSTNEKLFF. Written as DNA, the CDR3 is TGTGCCAGCAGACGGTCCACTAATGAAAAACTGTTTTTT.

In its sample, this clone was seen a few times. This chain uses TRBV6-2 or TRBV6-3 with TRBJ2-5; 12 nucleotides align to TRBD1. CDR3 length: 17 residues. From germline, CDR1 is MNHEY and CDR2 SVGEGT. V was clipped by 2 bases and J by 5 bases; unmatched bases: 9. The CDR3 DNA reads TGTGCCAGCAGTTACACTAGGGACAGGGGGCAGCGGGAGACCCAGTACTTC. Translated, it gives CASSYTRDRGQRETQYF.

The V and J genes are TRBV2 and TRBJ1-1; D remains ambiguous. The CDR3 length is 12 residues. Germline assignment: CDR1 SNHLY and CDR2 FYNNEI. The V end was cut by 6 bases, the J end by 1 base, with 6 bases between. The CDR3 loop reads CASRPGNTEAFF. The CDR3 coding sequence is TGTGCCAGCAGGCCGGGGAACACTGAAGCTTTCTTT. The full variable domain, rest sourced from reference TRBV2 and TRBJ1-1, is EPEVTQTPSHQVTQMGQEVILRCVPISNHLYFYWYRQILGQKVEFLVSFYNNEISEKSEIFDDQFSVERPDGSNFTLKIRSTKLEDSAMYFCASRPGNTEAFFGQGTRLTVV.

CDR3 nucleotides: TGTGCCAGCAGCTTAACTAGCGGGAGAGATACGCAGTATTTT. It translates to CASSLTSGRDTQYF. The chain employs TRBV7-2 and TRBJ2-3; 11 bases match TRBD2. CDR3 length equals 14 residues. Trimming took 2 bases from V and 5 from J; bases not matched to a gene: 0. Looked up from germline, CDR1 is SGHTA and CDR2 is FQGNSA.

V and J are TRBV19 and TRBJ1-4, with D maybe TRBD1 (6 bases). CDR3 length: 15 amino acids. Trimming stripped 8 bases from V and 7 bases from J, with 20 bases between. Germline CDR1 is LNHDA and CDR2 is SQIVND (reference sequence). CDR3 coding DNA: TGTGCCAGTCGGCCACAGGTGGCAGGGGCTGAAAAACTGTTTTTT. Its translation is CASRPQVAGAEKLFF.

The CDR3 region is CATSDWGPGQWPNQPQHF. CDR3 nucleotides: TGTGCCACCAGTGATTGGGGGCCGGGACAGTGGCCCAATCAGCCCCAGCATTTT. The gene calls are TRBV24-1 and TRBJ1-5, with TRBD1 matching 7 bases. Germline assignment: CDR1 KGHDR and CDR2 SFDVKD. Trimming removed 2 bases from V and 3 bases from J; junction bases left unmatched: 12. This CDR3 has 18 residues.

This chain uses TRBV4-1 with TRBJ2-3; TRBD2 matches at 11 bases. Germline CDR1 is MGHRA and CDR2 is YSYEKL. This CDR3 has 17 amino acids. Germline trimming cut 0 bases from V and 5 bases from J; bases unmatched to any gene: 7. This CDR3 is CASSQDQLAGVGDTQYF. CDR3 bases: TGCGCCAGCAGCCAAGACCAACTAGCGGGAGTGGGAGATACGCAGTATTTT.

This clone was recorded only once. This chain joins TRBV4-1 and TRBJ2-4; a possible D gene is TRBD1 (5 bases). V was trimmed by 3 bases and J by 0 bases, leaving 12 bases between them. Per germline, CDR1 MGHRA and CDR2 YSYEKL. This CDR3 has 16 amino acids. CDR3 in amino acids: CASSQAGFLAKNIQYF. The CDR3 coding sequence is TGCGCCAGCAGCCAGGCAGGGTTTCTAGCCAAAAACATTCAGTACTTC.

In the case of this clone: The same CDR3 is also encoded by other DNA sequences in this sample. CDR3 sequence: CASSSQSNEKLFF. The CDR3 region has the DNA TGTGCCAGTAGCTCCCAGTCTAATGAAAAACTGTTTTTT. The J gene is TRBJ1-4, the V gene TRBV19; D ambiguous. Between the trimmed V and J ends, which lost 6 bases and 3 bases, there was a span of 8 bases. The germline CDR1 and CDR2 sequences are LNHDA and SQIVND (reference sequence). The CDR3 is 13 residues long.

CDR3 sequence: CSARGQGGGNTEAFF. The CDR3 coding sequence is TGCAGTGCTCGTGGACAGGGGGGAGGGAACACTGAAGCTTTCTTT. V is TRBV20-1 and J is TRBJ1-1; 10 positions agree with TRBD1. The CDR3 is made up of 15 amino acids. The germline V gene encodes CDR1 DFQATT and CDR2 SNEGSKA (reference sequence). Unmatched junction bases numbered 7, after V lost 5 bases and J lost 1 base.

This chain joins TRBV4-1 and TRBJ1-2; 7 positions match TRBD1. Germline V gives CDR1 MGHRA, CDR2 YSYEKL. V gave up 4 bases and J gave up 7 bases; unmatched junction bases: 9. The CDR3 has 14 amino acids. The DNA for the CDR3 is TGCGCCAGCAGCCTGGAAGGGGGCGGTGGTGGCTACACCTTC. It yields the protein CASSLEGGGGGYTF.

The chain uses TRBV4-3 and TRBJ1-1; D is undetermined. The CDR3 sequence is 14 residues long. Trimming removed 0 bases at V and 9 bases at J, with 14 bases between. In germline, CDR1 is LGHNA, CDR2 YSLEER. The CDR3 nucleotides are TGCGCCAGCAGCCAAGACTGGGCCCATCCCCAAGCTTTCTTT. It translates to CASSQDWAHPQAFF.

This clone was recorded only once. The rearrangement uses TRBV18 and TRBJ1-1; D uncertain. Germline loops: CDR1 KGHSH, CDR2 LQKENI. The CDR3 loop spans 12 amino acids. Trimming stripped 1 base from V and 4 bases from J, with 4 bases between. CDR3 residues: CASSPRATEAFF. The CDR3 DNA is TGTGCCAGCTCACCACGGGCCACTGAAGCTTTCTTT.

The rearrangement uses TRBV29-1 and TRBJ1-2, with D hard to call. The V gene lost 6 bases and the J gene lost 1 base, with 15 bases spanning the gap. CDR1 and CDR2 (germline): SQVTM, ANQGSEA. The CDR3 is 14 residues long. Here the CDR3 reads CSVPVKPFNYGYTF. For the CDR3, the DNA is TGCAGCGTCCCGGTTAAGCCATTTAACTATGGCTACACCTTC.

This chain joins TRBV14 and TRBJ1-2, with 7 bases aligning to TRBD1. Per germline, CDR1 SGHDN and CDR2 FVKESK. J was trimmed by 8 bases and V by 3 bases; bases with no gene match: 9. The CDR3 length is 14 residues. As DNA, the CDR3 is TGTGCCAGCAGCCAGGCGGGACAGATTAAAGGCTACACCTTC. It yields the protein CASSQAGQIKGYTF.

The chain uses TRBV10-3 and TRBJ1-5, with D tentatively TRBD1 (6 bases). This CDR3 is built from 16 residues. The germline gives CDR1 ENHRY, CDR2 SYGVKD. The V end lost 6 bases, the J end lost 7 bases, and 22 bases lay between the germline ends. CDR3 sequence: CAISQALGGAVQPQHF. As DNA, the CDR3 is TGTGCCATCAGCCAAGCTCTGGGGGGGGCTGTACAGCCCCAGCATTTT.

Only one count was recorded for this clone. This sequence joins TRBV4-2 and TRBJ2-7; 8 bases align to TRBD2. Germline assignment: CDR1 LGHNA and CDR2 YNFKEQ. Unmatched junction bases numbered 8, after V lost 6 bases and J lost 4 bases. The CDR3 runs 14 residues. This CDR3 is CASSRTGGFYEQYF. The CDR3 DNA follows: TGTGCCAGCAGTCGCACGGGGGGGTTTTACGAGCAGTACTTC.

J is TRBJ1-5 and V is TRBV7-9; weak D call: TRBD1 (5 bases). This CDR3 region has 13 residues. V gave up 3 bases and J gave up 5 bases, with 8 bases separating them. Germline assignment: CDR1 SEHNR and CDR2 FQNEAQ (reference sequence). CDR3: CASSFDSDQPQHF. The DNA of the CDR3 is TGTGCCAGCAGCTTCGACAGCGATCAGCCCCAGCATTTT. The full variable domain, its missing parts supplied by reference TRBV7-9 and TRBJ1-5, is DTGVSQNPRHKITKRGQNVTFRCDPISEHNRLYWYRQTLGQGPEFLTYFQNEAQLEKSRLLSDRFSAERPKGSFSTLEIQRTEQGDSAMYLCASSFDSDQPQHFGDGTRLSIL.

The rearrangement uses TRBV3-1 (or the pseudogene TRBV3-2) and TRBJ2-1; D is ambiguous. The V end lost 2 bases, the J end lost 5 bases, and 7 bases lay between the germline ends. Germline V CDR1 and CDR2: LGHDT, YNNKEL (reference sequence). This CDR3 is 13 amino acids long. CDR3 nucleotides: TGTGCCAGCAGCCAAACAGAAGACAATGAGCAGTTCTTC. Protein product: CASSQTEDNEQFF.

V is TRBV18 and J is TRBJ2-5; D may be TRBD1 (5 bases). Trimming left V 0 bases short and J 7 bases short, with 15 bases between. The V gene's germline CDR1 is KGHSH and CDR2 LQKENI. The CDR3 is 15 residues long. For the CDR3, the DNA is TGTGCCAGCTCACCACCGTTTCCAGGGTCAGGGACCCAGTACTTC. Protein: CASSPPFPGSGTQYF. Full variable domain (outside the CDR3, taken from reference TRBV18 and TRBJ2-5): NAGVMQNPRHLVRRRGQEARLRCSPMKGHSHVYWYRQLPEEGLKFMVYLQKENIIDESGMPKERFSAEFPKEGPSILRIQQVVRGDSAAYFCASSPPFPGSGTQYFGPGTRLLVL.

The chain joins TRBV6-2 or TRBV6-3 to TRBJ1-5; 11 bases map to TRBD1. V dropped 4 bases and J dropped 3; count of bases not matched to a gene: 11. Germline lookup yields CDR1 MNHEY and CDR2 SVGEGT. CDR3 length: 18 amino acids. As DNA, the CDR3 is TGTGCCAGCAGTTTACCCTCTCCCGGACAGGGGGCCAATCAGCCCCAGCATTTT. This translates into CASSLPSPGQGANQPQHF.

This chain joins TRBV20-1 and TRBJ2-3; TRBD1 aligns across 7 bases. Germline V gives CDR1 DFQATT, CDR2 SNEGSKA (reference sequence). The J segment lost 11 bases and the V segment lost 4 bases, leaving 3 bases of the junction unmatched. CDR3 size: 10 residues. This CDR3 reads CSAKGAGQYF. The CDR3, as DNA: TGCAGTGCTAAGGGGGCCGGGCAGTATTTT.

The CDR3 loop reads CASSTNRAQGEQFF. CDR3 coding DNA: TGCGCCAGCAGCACCAACAGGGCCCAGGGTGAGCAGTTCTTC. The rearrangement links TRBV5-1 to TRBJ2-1, with D maybe TRBD1 (6 bases). Germline lookup yields CDR1 SGHRS and CDR2 YFSETQ. Trimming took off 4 bases at V and 9 bases at J, with 17 bases between the two ends. This CDR3 comprises 14 residues.

The chain joins TRBV10-3 to TRBJ2-3; 8 bases are a match to TRBD2. Germline V gene lookup returns CDR1 ENHRY and CDR2 SYGVKD. The CDR3 covers 18 residues. The J segment lost 1 base and the V segment lost 3 bases, leaving 12 bases of the junction unmatched. In DNA form, the CDR3 reads TGTGCCATCAGTGAAATCTCGGGTAGCGGGGTGGGCACAGATACGCAGTATTTT. Translation gives CAISEISGSGVGTDTQYF.

The rearrangement links TRBV6-5 to TRBJ2-7; 8 bases are shared with TRBD2. Per the germline V gene, CDR1 is MNHEY and CDR2 is SVGAGI. J was trimmed by 3 bases and V by 0 bases; bases with no gene match: 7. This CDR3 contains 16 residues. The chain's CDR3 is CASSYSKLAAYYEQYF. CDR3 nucleotides: TGTGCCAGCAGTTACTCCAAACTAGCGGCCTACTACGAGCAGTACTTC.

This rearrangement joins TRBV2 to TRBJ2-7, with D perhaps TRBD1 (5 bases). Germline CDR1 reads SNHLY; CDR2 reads FYNNEI. V was clipped by 7 bases and J by 3 bases, with 10 bases between them. CDR3 length: 12 amino acids. CDR3 region: CASKRQGYEQYF. CDR3 sequence (DNA): TGTGCCAGCAAGAGGCAGGGCTACGAGCAGTACTTC. The full variable domain, with the rest looked up from reference TRBV2 and TRBJ2-7, is EPEVTQTPSHQVTQMGQEVILRCVPISNHLYFYWYRQILGQKVEFLVSFYNNEISEKSEIFDDQFSVERPDGSNFTLKIRSTKLEDSAMYFCASKRQGYEQYFGPGTRLTVT.

This chain links TRBV29-1 with TRBJ2-7; 10 bases map to TRBD2. The V and J ends lost 2 bases and 7 bases, in that order; junction bases with no gene match: 11. Per germline, CDR1 SQVTM and CDR2 ANQGSEA. This CDR3 region has 15 residues. This CDR3 is CSVESWASGSREQYF. As DNA, the CDR3 is TGCAGCGTTGAATCGTGGGCTAGCGGGAGTAGAGAGCAGTACTTC.